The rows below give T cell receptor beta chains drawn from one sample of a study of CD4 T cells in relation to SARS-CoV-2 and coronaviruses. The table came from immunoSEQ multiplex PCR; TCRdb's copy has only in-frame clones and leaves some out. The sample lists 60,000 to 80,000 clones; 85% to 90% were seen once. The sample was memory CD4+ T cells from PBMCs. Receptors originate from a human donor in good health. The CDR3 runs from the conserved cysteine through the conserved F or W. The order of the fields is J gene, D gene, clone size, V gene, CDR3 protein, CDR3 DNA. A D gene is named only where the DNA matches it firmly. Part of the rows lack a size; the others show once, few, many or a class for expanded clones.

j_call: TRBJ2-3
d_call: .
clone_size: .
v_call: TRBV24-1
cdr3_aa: CATSDSQAMTGKSSTDTQYF
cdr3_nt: TGTGCCACCAGTGATTCCCAGGCAATGACAGGTAAATCGAGCACAGATACGCAGTATTTT

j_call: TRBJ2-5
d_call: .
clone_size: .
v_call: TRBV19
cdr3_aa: CASSIEVAAQETQYF
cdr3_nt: TGTGCCAGTAGTATAGAGGTCGCAGCACAAGAGACCCAGTACTTC

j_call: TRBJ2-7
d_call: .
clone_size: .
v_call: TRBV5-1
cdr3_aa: CASSLASATEQYF
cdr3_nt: TGCGCCAGCAGCTTGGCCTCGGCAACCGAGCAGTACTTC

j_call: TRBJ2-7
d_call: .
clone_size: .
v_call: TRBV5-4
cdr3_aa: CASSSPTEEYEQYF
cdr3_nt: TGTGCCAGCAGCTCCCCGACAGAGGAATACGAGCAGTACTTC

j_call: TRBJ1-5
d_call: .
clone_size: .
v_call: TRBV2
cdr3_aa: CASSVSGISNQPQHF
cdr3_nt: TGTGCCAGCAGTGTTTCCGGAATTAGCAATCAGCCCCAGCATTTT

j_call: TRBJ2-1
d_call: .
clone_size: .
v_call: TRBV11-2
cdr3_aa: CASSSSIGGNYNEQFF
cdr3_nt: TGTGCCAGCAGCTCTTCAATTGGCGGTAACTACAATGAGCAGTTCTTC

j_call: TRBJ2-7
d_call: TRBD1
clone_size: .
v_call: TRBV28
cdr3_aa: CASSFSGQGAYF
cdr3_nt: TGTGCCAGCAGTTTCAGCGGACAGGGCGCGTACTTC

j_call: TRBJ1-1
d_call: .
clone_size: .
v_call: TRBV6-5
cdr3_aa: CASSYSAGPEAFF
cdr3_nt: TGTGCCAGCAGTTACTCTGCCGGCCCTGAAGCTTTCTTT

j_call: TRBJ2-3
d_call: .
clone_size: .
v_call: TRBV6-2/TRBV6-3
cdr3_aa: CASSSPPDTQYF
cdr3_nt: TGTGCCAGCAGTTCCCCGCCAGATACGCAGTATTTT

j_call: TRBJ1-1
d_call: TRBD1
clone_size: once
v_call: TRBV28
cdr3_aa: CASSPPGGGPHTEAFF
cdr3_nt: TGTGCCAGCAGTCCGCCCGGAGGGGGCCCCCACACTGAAGCTTTCTTT

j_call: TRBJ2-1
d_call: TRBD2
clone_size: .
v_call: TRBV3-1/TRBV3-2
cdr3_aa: CASSPRTSGGYNEQFF
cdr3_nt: TGTGCCAGCAGCCCCCGGACTAGCGGGGGATATAATGAGCAGTTCTTC

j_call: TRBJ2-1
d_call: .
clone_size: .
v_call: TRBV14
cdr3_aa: CASSQEFPDNEQFF
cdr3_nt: TGTGCCAGCAGCCAAGAATTCCCCGACAATGAGCAGTTCTTC

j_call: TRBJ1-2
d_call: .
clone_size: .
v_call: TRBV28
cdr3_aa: CASSSRTVGYTF
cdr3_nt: TGTGCCAGCAGTTCCCGGACAGTAGGCTACACCTTC

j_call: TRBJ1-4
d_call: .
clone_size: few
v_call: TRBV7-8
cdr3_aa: CASSLGTMEKLFF
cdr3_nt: TGTGCCAGCAGCTTAGGGACGATGGAAAAACTGTTTTTT

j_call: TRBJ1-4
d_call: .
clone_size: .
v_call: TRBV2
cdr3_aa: CASSEEGPPTNEKLFF
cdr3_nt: TGTGCCAGCAGTGAAGAGGGGCCTCCAACTAATGAAAAACTGTTTTTT

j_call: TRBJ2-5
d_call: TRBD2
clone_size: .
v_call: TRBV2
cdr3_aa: CASSEPRGLAGAPRETQYF
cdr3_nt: TGTGCCAGCAGTGAACCGCGGGGCCTAGCGGGGGCCCCACGGGAGACCCAGTACTTC

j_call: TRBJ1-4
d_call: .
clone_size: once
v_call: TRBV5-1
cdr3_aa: CASSQGRGATNEKLFF
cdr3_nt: TGCGCCAGCAGCCAGGGAAGAGGAGCAACTAATGAAAAACTGTTTTTT

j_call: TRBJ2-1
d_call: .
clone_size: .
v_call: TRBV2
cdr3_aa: CASSAESYNEQFF
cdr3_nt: TGTGCCAGCAGTGCGGAAAGCTACAATGAGCAGTTCTTC

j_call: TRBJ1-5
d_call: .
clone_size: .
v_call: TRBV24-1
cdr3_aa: CATSTTGNQPQHF
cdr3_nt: TGTGCCACCAGTACTACAGGTAATCAGCCCCAGCATTTT

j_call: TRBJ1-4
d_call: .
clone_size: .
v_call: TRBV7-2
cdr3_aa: CASSPMETNEKLFF
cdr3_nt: TGTGCCAGCAGCCCCATGGAAACTAATGAAAAACTGTTTTTT

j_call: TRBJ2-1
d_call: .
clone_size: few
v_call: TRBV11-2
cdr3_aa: CASTKVLSYNEQFF
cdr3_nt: TGTGCCAGCACCAAGGTTCTATCCTACAATGAGCAGTTCTTC

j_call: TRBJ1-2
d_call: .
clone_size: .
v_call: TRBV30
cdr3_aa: CAWSLTGIHGYTF
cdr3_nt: TGTGCCTGGAGCCTTACAGGGATTCATGGCTACACCTTC

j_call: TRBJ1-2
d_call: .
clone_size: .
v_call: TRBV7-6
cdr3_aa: CASSVGFGYGYTF
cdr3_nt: TGTGCCAGCAGTGTCGGGTTCGGCTATGGCTACACCTTC

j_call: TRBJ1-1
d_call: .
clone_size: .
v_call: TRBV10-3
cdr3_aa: CAISDRGTDAEAFF
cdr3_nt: TGTGCCATCAGTGATAGGGGAACGGACGCTGAAGCTTTCTTT

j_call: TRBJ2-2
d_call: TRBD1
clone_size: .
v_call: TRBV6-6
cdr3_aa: CASSNPTGGAGELFF
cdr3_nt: TGTGCCAGCAGTAACCCGACAGGGGGGGCCGGGGAGCTGTTTTTT

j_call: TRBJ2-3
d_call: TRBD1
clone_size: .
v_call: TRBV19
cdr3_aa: CASSIGTGVTDTQYF
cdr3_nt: TGTGCCAGTAGTATCGGGACAGGGGTCACAGATACGCAGTATTTT

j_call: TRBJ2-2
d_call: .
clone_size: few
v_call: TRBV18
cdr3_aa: CASSPAGQANTGELFF
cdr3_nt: TGTGCCAGCTCACCAGCGGGACAAGCGAACACCGGGGAGCTGTTTTTT

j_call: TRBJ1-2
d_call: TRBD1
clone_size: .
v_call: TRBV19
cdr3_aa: CASTDRDAYGYTF
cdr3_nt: TGTGCCAGCACTGACAGGGACGCCTATGGCTACACCTTC

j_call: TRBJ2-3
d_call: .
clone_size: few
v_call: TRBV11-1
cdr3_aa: CASSPRLTDTQYF
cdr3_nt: TGTGCCAGCAGCCCAAGACTGACAGATACGCAGTATTTT

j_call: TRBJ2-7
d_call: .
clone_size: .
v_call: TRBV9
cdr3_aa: CASSVDSGPYEQYF
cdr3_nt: TGTGCCAGCAGCGTAGATAGCGGACCCTACGAGCAGTACTTC

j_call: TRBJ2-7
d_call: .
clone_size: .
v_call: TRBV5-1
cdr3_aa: CASRTGPTSSYEQYF
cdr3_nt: TGCGCCAGCAGAACCGGCCCGACTAGCTCCTACGAGCAGTACTTC

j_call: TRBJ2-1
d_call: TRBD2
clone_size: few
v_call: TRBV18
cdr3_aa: CASSPPTSPGVEQFF
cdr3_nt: TGTGCCAGCTCACCGCCGACTAGCCCGGGGGTTGAGCAGTTCTTC

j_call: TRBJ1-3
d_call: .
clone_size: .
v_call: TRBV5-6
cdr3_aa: CASSLEQGSGNTIYF
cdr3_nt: TGTGCCAGCAGCTTGGAGCAGGGGTCTGGAAACACCATATATTTT

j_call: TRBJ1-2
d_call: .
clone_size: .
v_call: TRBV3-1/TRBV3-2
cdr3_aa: CASSQGTRYTF
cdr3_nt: TGTGCCAGCAGCCAAGGGACACGCTACACCTTC

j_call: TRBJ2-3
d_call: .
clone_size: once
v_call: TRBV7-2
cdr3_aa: CASSPLGTRGADTQYF
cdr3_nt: TGTGCCAGCAGCCCGCTTGGGACCCGAGGGGCAGATACGCAGTATTTT

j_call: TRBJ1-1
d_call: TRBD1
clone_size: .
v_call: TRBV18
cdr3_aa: CASSPGQLSTEAFF
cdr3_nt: TGTGCCAGCTCTCCGGGACAGCTATCCACTGAAGCTTTCTTT

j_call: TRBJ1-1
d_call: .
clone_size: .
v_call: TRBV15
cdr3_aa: CATSRGVGGSEAFF
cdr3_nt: TGTGCCACCAGCAGGGGGGTGGGCGGGTCTGAAGCTTTCTTT

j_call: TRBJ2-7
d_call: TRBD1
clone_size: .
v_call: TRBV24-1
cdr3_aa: CATSDTRQGAYEQYF
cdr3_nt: TGTGCCACCAGTGATACCCGACAGGGGGCTTACGAGCAGTACTTC

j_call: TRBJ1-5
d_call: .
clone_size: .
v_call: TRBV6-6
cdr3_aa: CASSPGPQPQHF
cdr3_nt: TGTGCCAGCAGTCCGGGCCCACAGCCCCAGCATTTT

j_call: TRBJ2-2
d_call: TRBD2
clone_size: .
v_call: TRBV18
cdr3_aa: CASSHRTSRTGELFF
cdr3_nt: TGTGCCAGCTCACACCGGACTAGCCGCACCGGGGAGCTGTTTTTT

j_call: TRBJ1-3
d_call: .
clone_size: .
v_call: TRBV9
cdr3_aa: CASSVGGGVGNTIYF
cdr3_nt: TGTGCCAGCAGCGTGGGGGGAGGGGTGGGAAACACCATATATTTT

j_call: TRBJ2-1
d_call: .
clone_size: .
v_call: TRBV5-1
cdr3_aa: CASRWGGGSHEQFF
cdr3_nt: TGCGCCAGCAGGTGGGGTGGGGGGAGCCATGAGCAGTTCTTC

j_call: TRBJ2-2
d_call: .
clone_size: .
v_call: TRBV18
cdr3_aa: CASSPVGQNTGELFF
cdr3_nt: TGTGCCAGCTCACCGGTGGGGCAAAACACCGGGGAGCTGTTTTTT

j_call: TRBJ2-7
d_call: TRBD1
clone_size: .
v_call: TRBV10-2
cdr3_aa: CASRGGQANSYEQYF
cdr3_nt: TGCGCCAGCAGGGGGGGACAGGCGAATTCCTACGAGCAGTACTTC

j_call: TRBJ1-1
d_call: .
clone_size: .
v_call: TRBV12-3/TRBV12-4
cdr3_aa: CASSSTEAFF
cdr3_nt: TGTGCCAGCAGTTCCACTGAAGCTTTCTTT

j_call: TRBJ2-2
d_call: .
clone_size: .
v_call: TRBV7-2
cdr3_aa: CASSLSRGGGELFF
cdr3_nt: TGTGCCAGCAGCTTATCCAGGGGCGGCGGGGAGCTGTTTTTT

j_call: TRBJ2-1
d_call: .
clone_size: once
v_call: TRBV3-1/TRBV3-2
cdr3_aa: CASSPSYNEQFF
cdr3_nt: TGTGCCAGCAGCCCATCCTACAATGAGCAGTTCTTC

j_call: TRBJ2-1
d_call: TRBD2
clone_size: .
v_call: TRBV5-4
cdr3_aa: CASSDRREEFKGQFF
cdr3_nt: TGTGCCAGCAGTGATCGGCGGGAGGAGTTCAAGGGGCAGTTCTTC

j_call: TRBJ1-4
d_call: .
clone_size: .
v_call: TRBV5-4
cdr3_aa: CASSLAADGRGEKLFF
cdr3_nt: TGTGCCAGCAGCTTGGCCGCGGACGGACGGGGTGAAAAACTGTTTTTT

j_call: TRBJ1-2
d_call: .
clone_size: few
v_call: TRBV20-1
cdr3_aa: CSASLERDTF
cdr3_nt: TGCAGTGCTAGCCTTGAAAGGGACACCTTC

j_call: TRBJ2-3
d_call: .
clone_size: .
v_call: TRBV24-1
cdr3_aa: CATSDLHYAGSQYF
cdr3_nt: TGTGCCACCAGTGATCTGCATTACGCGGGGTCGCAGTATTTT

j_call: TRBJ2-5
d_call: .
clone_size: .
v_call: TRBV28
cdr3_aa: CASSLFKGGQETQYF
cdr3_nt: TGTGCCAGCAGTTTATTCAAGGGCGGCCAAGAGACCCAGTACTTC

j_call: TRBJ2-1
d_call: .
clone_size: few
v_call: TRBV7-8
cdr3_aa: CASSLAGKANEQFF
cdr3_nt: TGTGCCAGCAGCTTAGCGGGCAAGGCCAATGAGCAGTTCTTC

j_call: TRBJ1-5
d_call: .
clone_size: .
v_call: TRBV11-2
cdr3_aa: CASSRGPGEPQHF
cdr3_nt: TGTGCCAGCAGCAGAGGCCCAGGAGAGCCCCAGCATTTT

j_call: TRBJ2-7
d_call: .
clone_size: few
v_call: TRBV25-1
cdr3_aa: CASSLPGFEQYF
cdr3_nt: TGTGCCAGCAGCCTTCCAGGGTTTGAGCAGTACTTC

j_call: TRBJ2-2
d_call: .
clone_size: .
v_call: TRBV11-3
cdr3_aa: CASSPSAQGGELFF
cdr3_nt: TGTGCCAGCAGCCCGTCGGCGCAAGGGGGGGAGCTGTTTTTT

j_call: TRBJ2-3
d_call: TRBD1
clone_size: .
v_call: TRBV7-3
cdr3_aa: CASSSATGTDTQYF
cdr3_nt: TGTGCCAGCAGCTCGGCGACAGGGACAGATACGCAGTATTTT

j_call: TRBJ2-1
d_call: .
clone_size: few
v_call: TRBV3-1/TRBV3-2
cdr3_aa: CASSQVGVGEQFF
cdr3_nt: TGTGCCAGCAGCCAAGTAGGGGTCGGTGAGCAGTTCTTC

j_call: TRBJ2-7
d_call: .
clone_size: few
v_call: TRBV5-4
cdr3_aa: CASSSPNSYEQYF
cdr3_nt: TGTGCCAGCAGCTCACCCAACTCCTACGAGCAGTACTTC